This section outlines one TCR beta chain sequence together with its context. These data originate in a study of blood T cells in healthy people across ages. Roughly 10 milliliters was the volume of peripheral blood drawn from each donor. For the second PCR, which ran for roughly 7 to 11 cycles, a sample-barcoded 5' primer and a J-beta primer mix were used. A template-switch adaptor that had 12 random nucleotides put a tag on each cDNA molecule. In TCRdb, the 5' RACE reads were re-called with MiXCR into one record per CDR3 protein. The sample lists about 590,000 distinct CDR3 sequences, approximately 30% occurring once. The V and J ends lost 4 bases and 8 bases respectively, with 25 bases between them. This CDR3 contains 17 residues. The germline V gene has CDR1 ENHRY and CDR2 SYGVKD.

This chain uses TRBV10-3 with TRBJ2-3, with D perhaps matching TRBD1 or TRBD2 (6 bases each). This sequence originates from an elderly woman in good health. The sequenced sample consisted of blood. CDR3 in amino acids: CAISAITGAASGVTQYF. CDR3 DNA: TGTGCCATCAGTGCAATAACGGGGGCCGCCTCCGGGGTTACGCAGTATTTT.